This T cell receptor beta chain was captured by sequencing in a study of cytomegalovirus exposure and HLA in healthy donors. This table comes from immunoSEQ multiplex PCR, and its TCRdb copy is limited to in-frame clones, with some not included. The table records 250,000 to 300,000 clones, 70% to 90% of them present only once. Whole-study results and caveats: Subsequent analysis showed first-cohort TCR clusters tending to co-occur in some 120 validation repertoires. Confirmation in vitro established that a few CMV-associated chains were specific for CMV antigens.

Turning to this clone: Its antigen is currently unknown.

Germline V lookup: CDR1 SGHAT, CDR2 FQNNGV. Trimming pared 0 bases from V and 5 bases from J, leaving 17 bases between. This CDR3 is 18 amino acids long. The receptor was isolated from a woman aged 18-29 years in good health and CMV-seronegative. This chain joins TRBV11-2 and TRBJ1-6, with D possibly TRBD1 on 5 matching bases. The material sequenced was PBMCs. This CDR3 is CASSLDRPGMADNSPLHF. The CDR3 nucleotides are TGTGCCAGCAGCTTAGATAGGCCAGGGATGGCAGATAATTCACCCCTCCACTTT.